This T cell receptor (beta chain) was profiled in a study of cytomegalovirus exposure and HLA in healthy donors. Germline V lookup: CDR1 SGHVS, CDR2 FQNEAQ. This CDR3 has 17 amino acids. V lost 4 bases and J lost 1, with 17 bases in between. Measured with immunoSEQ multiplex PCR; TCRdb has only the in-frame clones, and not every one. The table lists hundreds of thousands of clones, roughly 91% of them singletons. Sequencing input: PBMCs. This chain connects TRBV7-8 to TRBJ1-5; no clear D gene. The receptor was isolated from a young woman in good health and CMV-seropositive. The CDR3 here is CASSSPRAPGSNQPQHF. Here the CDR3 DNA reads TGTGCCAGCAGCTCACCCCGGGCCCCGGGGAGCAATCAGCCCCAGCATTTT.